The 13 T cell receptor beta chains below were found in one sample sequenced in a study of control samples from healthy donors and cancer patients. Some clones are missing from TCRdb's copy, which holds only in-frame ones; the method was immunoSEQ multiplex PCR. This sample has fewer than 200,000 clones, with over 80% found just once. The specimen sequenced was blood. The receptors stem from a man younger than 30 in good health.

CDR3 sequence reads: CASSEGTAYNEQFF. The CDR3 coding sequence is TGTGCCAGCAGTGAAGGAACCGCCTACAATGAGCAGTTCTTC. The chain carries TRBV2 and TRBJ2-1; no clear D. Germline CDR1 and CDR2: SNHLY and FYNNEI. V lost 1 base to trimming and J lost 2 bases, with 6 bases between them. The CDR3 is 14 residues long.

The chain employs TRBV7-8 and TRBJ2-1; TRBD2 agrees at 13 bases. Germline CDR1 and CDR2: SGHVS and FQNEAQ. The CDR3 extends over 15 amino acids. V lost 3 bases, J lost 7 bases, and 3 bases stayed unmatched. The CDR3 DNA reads TGTGCCAGCAGCTTTGGGACTAGCGGGGAAAATGAGCAGTTCTTC. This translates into CASSFGTSGENEQFF.

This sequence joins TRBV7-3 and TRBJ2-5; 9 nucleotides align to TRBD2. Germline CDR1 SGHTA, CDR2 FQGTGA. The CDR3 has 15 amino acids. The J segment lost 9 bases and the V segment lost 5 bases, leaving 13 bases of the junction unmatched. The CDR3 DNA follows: TGTGCCAGCAGCCCCGAAGGTAGCGGGGGAAGGGCCCAGTACTTC. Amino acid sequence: CASSPEGSGGRAQYF.

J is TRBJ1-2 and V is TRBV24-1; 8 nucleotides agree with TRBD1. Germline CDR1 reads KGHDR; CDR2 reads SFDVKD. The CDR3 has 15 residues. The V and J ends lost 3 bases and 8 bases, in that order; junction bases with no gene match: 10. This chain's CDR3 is CATSDPGQGGWGYTF. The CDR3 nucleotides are TGTGCCACCAGTGATCCCGGACAGGGAGGATGGGGCTACACCTTC.

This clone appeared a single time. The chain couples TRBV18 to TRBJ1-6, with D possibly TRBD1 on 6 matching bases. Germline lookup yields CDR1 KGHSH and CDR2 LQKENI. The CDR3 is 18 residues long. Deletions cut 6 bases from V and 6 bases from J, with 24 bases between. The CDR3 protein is CASSPSTLGPGANSPLHF. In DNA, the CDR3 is TGTGCCAGCTCGCCCTCTACCCTAGGCCCAGGGGCTAATTCACCCCTCCACTTT.

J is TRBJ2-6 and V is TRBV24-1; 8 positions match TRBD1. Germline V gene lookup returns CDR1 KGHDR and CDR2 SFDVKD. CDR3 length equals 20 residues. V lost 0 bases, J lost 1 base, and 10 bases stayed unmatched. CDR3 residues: CATSDLGPQGVPSGANVLTF. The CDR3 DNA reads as TGTGCCACCAGTGATTTGGGGCCACAGGGGGTACCTTCTGGGGCCAACGTCCTGACTTTC.

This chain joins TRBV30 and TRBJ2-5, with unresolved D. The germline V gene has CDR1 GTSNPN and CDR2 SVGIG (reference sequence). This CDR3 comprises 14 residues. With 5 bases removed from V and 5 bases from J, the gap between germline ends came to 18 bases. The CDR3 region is CAWEIGNFGETQYF. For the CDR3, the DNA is TGTGCCTGGGAAATAGGCAACTTCGGGGAGACCCAGTACTTC.

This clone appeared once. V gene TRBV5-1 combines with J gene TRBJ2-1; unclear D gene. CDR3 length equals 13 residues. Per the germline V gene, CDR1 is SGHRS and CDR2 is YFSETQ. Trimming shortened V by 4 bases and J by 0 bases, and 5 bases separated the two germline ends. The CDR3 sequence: CASSLSSYNEQFF. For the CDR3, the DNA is TGCGCCAGCAGCCTTAGCTCCTACAATGAGCAGTTCTTC.

CDR3 sequence (DNA): TGCGCCAGCAGGGGGGCGGGCGCCTATAATTCACCCCTCCACTTT. This gives the protein CASRGAGAYNSPLHF. V is TRBV5-1 and J is TRBJ1-6; the D gene is possibly TRBD1 (6 bases). The CDR3 extends over 15 amino acids. Per the germline V gene, CDR1 is SGHRS and CDR2 is YFSETQ. V lost 5 bases and J lost 2, with 11 bases in between.

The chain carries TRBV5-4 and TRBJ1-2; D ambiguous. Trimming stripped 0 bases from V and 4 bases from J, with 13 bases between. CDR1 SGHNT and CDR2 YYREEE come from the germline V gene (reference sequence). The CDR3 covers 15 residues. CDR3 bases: TGTGCCAGCAGCTTGGCGACCCAAGGAGGCTATGGCTACACCTTC. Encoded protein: CASSLATQGGYGYTF.

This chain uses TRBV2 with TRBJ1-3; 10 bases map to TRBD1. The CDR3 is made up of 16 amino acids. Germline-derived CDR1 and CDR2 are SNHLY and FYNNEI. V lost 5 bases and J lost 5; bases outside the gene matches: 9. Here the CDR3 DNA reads TGTGCCAGCAGTCCGTCCGGGACAGGGGAGAGAAACACCATATATTTT. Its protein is CASSPSGTGERNTIYF.

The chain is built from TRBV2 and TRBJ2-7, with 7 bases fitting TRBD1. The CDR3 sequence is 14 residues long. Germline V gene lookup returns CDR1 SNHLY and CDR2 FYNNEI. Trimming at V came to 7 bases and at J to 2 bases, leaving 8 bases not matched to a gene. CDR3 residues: CASTLGTEPYEQYF. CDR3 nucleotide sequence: TGTGCCAGCACCCTCGGGACAGAACCCTACGAGCAGTACTTC.

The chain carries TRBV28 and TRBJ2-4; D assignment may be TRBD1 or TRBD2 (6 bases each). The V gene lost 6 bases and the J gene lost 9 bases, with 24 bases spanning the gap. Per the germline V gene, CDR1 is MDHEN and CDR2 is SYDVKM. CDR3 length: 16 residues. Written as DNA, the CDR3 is TGTGCCAGCAGCTCCCTAGGACAGTCATACGGGGGCATTCAGTACTTC. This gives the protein CASSSLGQSYGGIQYF. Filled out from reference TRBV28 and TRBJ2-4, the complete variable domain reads DVKVTQSSRYLVKRTGEKVFLECVQDMDHENMFWYRQDPGLGLRLIYFSYDVKMKEKGDIPEGYSVSREKKERFSLILESASTNQTSMYLCASSSLGQSYGGIQYFGAGTRLSVL.